The sequence of this TCR beta chain was determined in a study of T cell responses to AZD1222 COVID-19 vaccine. Researchers grouped second doses given at about 4 or about 12 weeks into one pool. From germline, CDR1 is MNHEY and CDR2 SMNVEV (reference sequence). This CDR3 has 16 residues. V lost 1 base and J lost 2; bases outside the gene matches: 4. General study results and limits: Only a handful of AZD1222 recipients tested seropositive at baseline.

Assay used: immunoSEQ multiplex PCR; TCRdb lists only in-frame clones, some missing. The sample carries approximately 140,000 clones, more than 90% recorded once. Worth noting for this clone: Antigen: not known.

The chain joins TRBV27 to TRBJ2-1, with 8 bases lining up with TRBD2. The TCR originated in an adult who received the AZD1222 COVID-19 vaccine. The input for sequencing was peripheral blood, taken 28 days after the second AZD1222 dose. The CDR3, as DNA: TGTGCCAGCAGTTTATTCCAGACTAGCGCCTACAATGAGCAGTTCTTC. Translation gives CASSLFQTSAYNEQFF.